The 5 T cell receptor beta chains given below trace back to one sample, sequenced in a study of cytomegalovirus exposure and HLA in healthy donors. PCR amplification relied on 60 Vbeta primers (plus 13 Jbeta primers). Produced via immunoSEQ multiplex PCR; TCRdb's table is partial and in-frame only. This table holds fewer than 110,000 clones, around 79% found once. Sequencing was done on a sample of PBMCs. The receptors were gathered from a man aged 45-65 years in good health and CMV-seropositive.

This clone was seen only a few times. The chain carries TRBV13 and TRBJ2-7; 14 bases match TRBD2. The CDR3 loop spans 19 amino acids. In germline, CDR1 is PRHDT, CDR2 FYEKMQ (reference sequence). With 5 bases clipped from V and 0 bases from J, the junction kept 12 bases outside the gene matches. In DNA form, the CDR3 reads TGTGCCAGCAGCGCCTCGACTAGCGGGAGGGCCGTCGACTCCTACGAGCAGTACTTC. This codes for CASSASTSGRAVDSYEQYF. Based on the CDR3 plus reference TRBV13 and TRBJ2-7, the full variable domain is AAGVIQSPRHLIKEKRETATLKCYPIPRHDTVYWYQQGPGQDPQFLISFYEKMQSDKGSIPDRFSAQQFSDYHSELNMSSLELGDSALYFCASSASTSGRAVDSYEQYFGPGTRLTVT.

This clone was observed once. V and J are TRBV5-4 and TRBJ2-2, with 9 bases lining up with TRBD1. J was trimmed by 4 bases and V by 4 bases; bases with no gene match: 11. From germline, CDR1 is SGHNT and CDR2 YYREEE (reference sequence). This CDR3 is 17 amino acids long. The CDR3 sequence: CASSPMEQGAGTGELFF. The CDR3 DNA reads TGTGCCAGCAGCCCGATGGAACAGGGGGCTGGCACCGGGGAGCTGTTTTTT.

The chain couples TRBV30 to TRBJ2-1; TRBD2 is a possible D gene (6 bases). Germline assignment: CDR1 GTSNPN and CDR2 SVGIG (reference sequence). V was pared by 3 bases and J by 8 bases, with 14 bases between. This CDR3 is 13 amino acids long. The CDR3 loop is CAWRGTGVDEQFF. The DNA for the CDR3 is TGTGCCTGGAGGGGGACTGGGGTGGATGAGCAGTTCTTC.

The rearrangement links TRBV5-6 to TRBJ2-7, with TRBD2 matching 13 bases. This CDR3 comprises 16 residues. Losses at the gene ends were 4 bases for V and 4 bases for J; bases not matched to a gene: 8. In germline, CDR1 is SGHDT, CDR2 YYEEEE. DNA for the CDR3: TGTGCCAGCAGCACCGGACTAGCGGGAGAACGGTACGAGCAGTACTTC. The encoded protein is CASSTGLAGERYEQYF.

The chain carries TRBV7-2 and TRBJ2-7; possibly TRBD1 for D (5 bases). Germline V gene lookup returns CDR1 SGHTA and CDR2 FQGNSA. This CDR3 is built from 16 residues. V lost 4 bases and J 1 base, leaving 17 bases between the germline ends. This chain's CDR3 is CASSSSHDSRSYEQYF. CDR3 DNA sequence: TGTGCCAGCAGCTCATCGCACGACAGCAGGTCCTACGAGCAGTACTTC.